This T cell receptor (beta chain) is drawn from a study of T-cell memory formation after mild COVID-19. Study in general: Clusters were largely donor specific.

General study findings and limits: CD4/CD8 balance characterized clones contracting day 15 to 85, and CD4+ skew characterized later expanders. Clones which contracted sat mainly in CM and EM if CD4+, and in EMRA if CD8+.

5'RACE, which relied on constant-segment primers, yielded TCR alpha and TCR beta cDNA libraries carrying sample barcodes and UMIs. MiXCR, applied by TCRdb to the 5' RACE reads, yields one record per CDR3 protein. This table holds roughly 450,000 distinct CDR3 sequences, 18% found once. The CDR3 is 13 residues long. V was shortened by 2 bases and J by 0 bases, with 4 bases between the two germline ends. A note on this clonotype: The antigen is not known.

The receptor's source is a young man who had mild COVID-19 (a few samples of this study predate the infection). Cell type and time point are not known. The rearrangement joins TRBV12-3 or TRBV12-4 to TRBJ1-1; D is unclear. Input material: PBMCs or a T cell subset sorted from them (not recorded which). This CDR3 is CASSLFLNTEAFF. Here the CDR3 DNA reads TGTGCCAGCAGTTTATTTTTGAACACTGAAGCTTTCTTT.